This TCR beta chain was captured by sequencing in a study of HIV-infected patients and healthy controls. Follow-up blood was drawn about 14 weeks, roughly three months, after antiretroviral therapy began. All unsorted peripheral T cells were captured because whole blood was used without fractionation. Germline values: CDR1 SGHVS, CDR2 FQNEAQ. The CDR3 length is 13 residues. V lost 1 base to trimming and J lost 8 bases, with 11 bases between them. Alpha and beta constant-region primers primed reverse transcription of around 500 ng RNA. Using multiplexing indices, alpha and beta chain libraries were generated apart by chain-specific third strand synthesis. TCRdb reprocessed the 5' RACE reads via MiXCR and lists one record per CDR3 protein. The repertoire holds around 4,900 distinct CDR3 sequences, with approximately 5.7% as singletons.

The chain combines TRBV7-8 with TRBJ1-2; D uncertain. The source of this sequence is an adult with HIV infection. The input for sequencing was blood, taken during antiretroviral therapy. In nucleotides, the CDR3 is TGTGCCAGCAGCTTAGAATCAGGACGCGGCTACACCTTC. Protein sequence: CASSLESGRGYTF.